Presented here are 14 T cell receptor beta chains from one specimen sequenced in a study of blood T cells in healthy people across ages. A J-beta primer mix and a sample-barcoded 5' primer were used in a second PCR of about 6 to 12 cycles. TCRdb fed the 5' RACE reads into MiXCR, producing one record per CDR3 protein. Here the sample spans 1.5 million to 2 million distinct CDR3 sequences, 34% being singletons. The sequenced material came from blood. The receptors originated from a woman aged 25 to 45 in good health.

CDR3 loop: CASTKRGKFTEAFF. The CDR3 DNA sequence: TGTGCCAGCACCAAGAGGGGGAAGTTCACTGAAGCTTTCTTT. The rearrangement uses TRBV9 and TRBJ1-1; tentatively, D is TRBD1 (6 bases). Trimming stripped 6 bases from V and 4 bases from J, with 16 bases between. The CDR3 contains 14 residues. Per the germline V gene, CDR1 is SGDLS and CDR2 is YYNGEE.

The V call is TRBV29-1, the J call TRBJ2-7, with TRBD2 identical over 10 bases. Trimming took 4 bases from V and 2 from J; bases not matched to a gene: 17. CDR3 size: 18 residues. Germline V gene sequence: CDR1 SQVTM, CDR2 ANQGSEA. In DNA, the CDR3 is TGCAGCGTTGGAACCCCCCTCTCCCCTAGCGGGAGTACCTACGAGCAGTACTTC. Its protein product is CSVGTPLSPSGSTYEQYF.

This clonotype was observed a few times. The chain joins TRBV10-3 to TRBJ1-2; TRBD1 matches 8 bases. This CDR3 is 15 amino acids long. V gave up 2 bases and J gave up 4 bases; unmatched junction bases: 6. The germline CDR1 and CDR2 sequences are ENHRY and SYGVKD. The chain's CDR3 is CAISEEDRVAYGYTF. For the CDR3, the DNA is TGTGCCATCAGTGAGGAGGACAGGGTGGCCTATGGCTACACCTTC.

Many counts were recorded for this clonotype. V is TRBV29-1 and J is TRBJ2-3; 9 bases align to TRBD2. Germline CDR1 reads SQVTM; CDR2 reads ANQGSEA. V shed 3 bases and J 3 bases; nucleotides not matched to a gene: 13. CDR3 length: 17 residues. CDR3 residues: CSVDLRWRGRGTDTQYF. CDR3 nucleotides: TGCAGCGTTGACCTCCGGTGGCGCGGGAGGGGGACAGATACGCAGTATTTT.

This clonotype occurred a few times. CDR3 amino acids: CSVGGAGNNEQFF. CDR3 bases: TGCAGCGTTGGGGGGGCAGGGAACAATGAGCAGTTCTTC. The V and J genes are TRBV29-1 and TRBJ2-1; possibly TRBD1 or TRBD2 for D (6 bases each). Germline values: CDR1 SQVTM, CDR2 ANQGSEA. The CDR3 has 13 amino acids. Trimming took off 4 bases at V and 5 bases at J, with 12 bases between the two ends.

The V call is TRBV20-1, the J call TRBJ2-7; possibly TRBD1 or TRBD2 for D (5 bases each). The germline CDR1 and CDR2 sequences are DFQATT and SNEGSKA (reference sequence). V shed 5 bases and J shed 1 base, with 12 bases lying between them. The CDR3 contains 13 residues. CDR3 coding DNA: TGCAGTGCTTACCGGGGCACATCCTACGAGCAGTACTTC. Translation gives CSAYRGTSYEQYF.

The chain is built from TRBV25-1 and TRBJ1-2; a weak D match, TRBD1 (5 bases). This CDR3 comprises 15 residues. The germline V gene has CDR1 MGHDK and CDR2 SYGVNS. Trimming stripped 1 base from V and 6 bases from J, with 15 bases between. The DNA for the CDR3 is TGTGCCAGCAGTGAATCGAAAGCAGGGTACCATGGCTACACCTTC. Encoded protein: CASSESKAGYHGYTF.

The chain has TRBV6-4 and TRBJ2-3, with D possibly matching TRBD2 (5 bases). V lost 3 bases to trimming and J lost 5 bases, with 12 bases between them. This CDR3 region has 14 residues. Germline CDR1 is MRHNA and CDR2 is SNTAGT. This CDR3 is CASSDGSREDTQYF. CDR3 nucleotide sequence: TGTGCCAGCAGTGATGGGTCGAGGGAAGATACGCAGTATTTT.

The chain combines TRBV7-9 with TRBJ1-2, with 7 bases fitting TRBD1. This CDR3 contains 16 residues. V gave up 5 bases and J gave up 2 bases; unmatched junction bases: 11. Germline V gene data show CDR1 as SEHNR and CDR2 as FQNEAQ (reference sequence). The DNA of the CDR3 is TGTGCCAGCAGCCGGGACAGCGGACTAACAAACTATGGCTACACCTTC. Residues: CASSRDSGLTNYGYTF. Together with reference TRBV7-9 and TRBJ1-2, the CDR3 gives the full variable domain: DTGVSQNPRHKITKRGQNVTFRCDPISEHNRLYWYRQTLGQGPEFLTYFQNEAQLEKSRLLSDRFSAERPKGSFSTLEIQRTEQGDSAMYLCASSRDSGLTNYGYTFGSGTRLTVV.

This clonotype was recorded many times. The chain carries TRBV7-3 and TRBJ1-2, with D possibly being TRBD1 (5 bases). The CDR3 totals 14 residues. The V end lost 1 base, the J end lost 10 bases, and 16 bases lay between the germline ends. Germline assignment: CDR1 SGHTA and CDR2 FQGTGA. The CDR3 bases are TGTGCCAGCAGCTTAAAGCCAGGGACGGGTAACTACACCTTC. This sequence encodes CASSLKPGTGNYTF.

The sample holds one count of this clonotype. The gene calls are TRBV5-1 and TRBJ2-3; a possible D gene is TRBD2 (5 bases). Germline CDR1 is SGHRS and CDR2 is YFSETQ. This CDR3 region has 16 residues. The V gene lost 0 bases and the J gene lost 3 bases, with 14 bases spanning the gap. The CDR3: CASSLVTGSATDTQYF. The CDR3 DNA follows: TGCGCCAGCAGCTTGGTTACGGGGTCGGCGACAGATACGCAGTATTTT.

This chain joins TRBV4-1 and TRBJ1-5, with D possibly matching TRBD1 (5 bases). The V and J ends lost 0 bases and 3 bases respectively, with 12 bases between them. The CDR3 spans 16 residues. Germline V lookup: CDR1 MGHRA, CDR2 YSYEKL. CDR3 sequence: CASSQEVTAINQPQHF. CDR3 coding DNA: TGCGCCAGCAGCCAAGAGGTGACAGCTATCAATCAGCCCCAGCATTTT.

Of note for this clonotype: The junction and the germline gene differ at one end; a read error may be behind it. The gene calls are TRBV4-2 and TRBJ1-5; D gene ambiguous. The CDR3 has 13 residues. CDR1 and CDR2 (germline): LGHNA, YNFKEQ. This chain's CDR3 is CAGSQEGNQPQHF. DNA of the CDR3: TGTGCCGGCAGCCAAGAGGGAAATCAGCCCCAGCATTTT.

This clonotype was observed a few times. The junction departs from the called germline gene at one end, perhaps through a read error. V and J are TRBV5-1 and TRBJ2-3, with 10 bases matching TRBD1. Germline lookup yields CDR1 SGHRS and CDR2 YFSETQ. The CDR3 extends over 15 amino acids. This CDR3 reads CASSWGQGSTDTQYF. CDR3 nucleotide sequence: TGTGCCAGCAGCTGGGGACAGGGGAGCACAGATACGCAGTATTTT.